The 14 T cell receptor beta chains given below trace back to one sample, sequenced in a study of memory CD8 T cells in hepatitis C reinfection. Generated by immunoSEQ multiplex PCR, the TCRdb table keeps only in-frame clones and is missing some. The sample lists about 45,000 clones; 88% were seen once. Time point reported: peak reinfection, 3 to 8 weeks after reinfection detection. TCR sequencing was done directly ex vivo on sorted cells, without expansion in vitro. The sequencing sample was made of naive CD8+ T cells sorted from blood. These receptors came from a man younger than 35 with hepatitis C virus infection.

This clone has only one observation. V gene TRBV7-8 combines with J gene TRBJ1-5; D remains ambiguous. CDR3 length equals 14 residues. The germline V and J ends were trimmed by 4 bases and 0 bases, with 7 bases remaining between them. Germline CDR1 is SGHVS and CDR2 is FQNEAQ. This chain's CDR3 is CASSYLDSNQPQHF. The DNA for the CDR3 is TGTGCCAGCAGCTACCTAGATAGCAATCAGCCCCAGCATTTT.

V usage is TRBV7-9 and J usage is TRBJ2-7, with D possibly being TRBD1 (6 bases). The length of the CDR3 is 17 residues. In germline, CDR1 is SEHNR, CDR2 FQNEAQ (reference sequence). Trimming removed 4 bases from V and 3 bases from J, with 22 bases in between. CDR3 sequence: CASSSSGWGHRSYEQYF. CDR3 nucleotides: TGTGCCAGCAGCTCCAGCGGTTGGGGGCACAGGAGCTACGAGCAGTACTTC.

The chain employs TRBV28 and TRBJ2-1; D may be TRBD2 (6 bases). The CDR3 consists of 14 residues. Germline CDR1 MDHEN, CDR2 SYDVKM. Trimming cost V 3 bases and J 4 bases, with 10 bases left between them. The CDR3: CASSFQAGYNEQFF. The CDR3 region has the DNA TGTGCCAGCAGTTTTCAAGCGGGTTACAATGAGCAGTTCTTC.

The CDR3 nucleotides are TGTGCCAGTAGTATAGGTTCAAGGGGAGGCAACGAGCAGTACTTC. Translating it yields CASSIGSRGGNEQYF. The chain is built from TRBV19 and TRBJ2-7; D is possibly TRBD2 (6 bases). The CDR3 runs to 15 residues. In germline, CDR1 is LNHDA, CDR2 SQIVND (reference sequence). The V and J ends lost 1 base and 5 bases respectively, with 15 bases between them.

V is TRBV2 and J is TRBJ2-5; 14 bases are shared with TRBD2. Trimming removed 11 bases from V and 5 bases from J; junction bases left unmatched: 13. The CDR3 is 16 residues long. Germline CDR1 reads SNHLY; CDR2 reads FYNNEI. CDR3 coding DNA: TGTGCCGGAACCACGGGACTAGCGGGAGAAGGGGAGACCCAGTACTTC. Its protein product is CAGTTGLAGEGETQYF.

The sample holds a few counts of this clone. This sequence joins TRBV6-6 and TRBJ2-3, with TRBD1 matching over 7 bases. Germline assignment: CDR1 MNHNY and CDR2 SVGAGI (reference sequence). This CDR3 is built from 16 residues. The J segment lost 0 bases and the V segment lost 5 bases, leaving 8 bases of the junction unmatched. The CDR3 protein is CASSHRDSRSTDTQYF. In DNA, the CDR3 is TGTGCCAGCAGTCACCGGGACAGTCGGAGCACAGATACGCAGTATTTT.

V gene TRBV7-2 combines with J gene TRBJ2-5; D is ambiguous. From germline, CDR1 is SGHTA and CDR2 FQGNSA. V dropped 4 bases and J dropped 2 bases, with 8 bases sitting between them. This CDR3 region has 13 residues. CDR3 in amino acids: CASSYPGQETQYF. CDR3 sequence (DNA): TGTGCCAGCAGCTACCCAGGACAAGAGACCCAGTACTTC.

The rearrangement links TRBV4-1 to TRBJ2-3; 8 bases are a match to TRBD2. J lost 1 base, V lost 0 bases, and 6 bases had no gene match. Germline V gene sequence: CDR1 MGHRA, CDR2 YSYEKL. The CDR3 runs to 17 residues. For the CDR3, the DNA is TGCGCCAGCAGCCAAGAACTGTCCGGGGGGGGCACAGATACGCAGTATTTT. This gives the protein CASSQELSGGGTDTQYF.

The rearrangement uses TRBV9 and TRBJ2-3; D perhaps matches TRBD1 (6 bases). The CDR3 runs to 15 residues. Germline lookup yields CDR1 SGDLS and CDR2 YYNGEE. The V gene lost 0 bases and the J gene lost 4 bases, with 12 bases spanning the gap. The CDR3 DNA sequence: TGTGCCAGCAGCGTAGAGGGGGTAGAAGCAGATACGCAGTATTTT. It specifies CASSVEGVEADTQYF.

This rearrangement joins TRBV7-9 to TRBJ1-5; weak D call: TRBD1 (5 bases). There are 13 residues in the CDR3. Germline assignment: CDR1 SEHNR and CDR2 FQNEAQ (reference sequence). V was trimmed by 4 bases and J by 4 bases, leaving 8 bases between them. The DNA for the CDR3 is TGTGCCAGCAGCTCAGGGTGGAATCAGCCCCAGCATTTT. Its translation: CASSSGWNQPQHF.

This clone was seen only once. The chain is built from TRBV19 and TRBJ1-4; D is possibly TRBD1 (5 bases). Trimming took off 5 bases at V and 8 bases at J, with 18 bases between the two ends. CDR1 is LNHDA and CDR2 is SQIVND in the germline V gene (reference sequence). The CDR3 consists of 15 residues. CDR3 coding DNA: TGTGCCAGTAGTGTGACAGCGGGGGGACCCGAAAAACTGTTTTTT. Protein sequence: CASSVTAGGPEKLFF.

This clone turned up a few times. The gene calls are TRBV4-1 and TRBJ1-1; D possibly corresponds to TRBD1 (5 bases). The V and J ends lost 1 base and 6 bases respectively, with 15 bases between them. CDR1 MGHRA and CDR2 YSYEKL come from the germline V gene. The CDR3 is 15 amino acids. CDR3 sequence reads: CASSQGWVQDPEAFF. The CDR3 nucleotides are TGCGCCAGCAGCCAAGGATGGGTACAGGACCCTGAAGCTTTCTTT.

This clone appeared a single time. The chain links TRBV14 to TRBJ1-1; D ambiguous. This CDR3 contains 13 residues. Deletions cut 0 bases from V and 7 bases from J, with 9 bases between. Germline CDR1 SGHDN, CDR2 FVKESK. The CDR3 sequence: CASSQDSQVEAFF. Here the CDR3 DNA reads TGTGCCAGCAGCCAAGACTCGCAGGTTGAAGCTTTCTTT.

The V call is TRBV7-2, the J call TRBJ2-4; 8 bases map to TRBD2. V gave up 5 bases and J gave up 6 bases; unmatched junction bases: 6. This CDR3 has 14 residues. From germline, CDR1 is SGHTA and CDR2 FQGNSA. CDR3 loop: CASSHGGGGNIQYF. The CDR3 nucleotides read TGTGCCAGCAGCCACGGGGGGGGCGGAAACATTCAGTACTTC.